The 15 T cell receptor beta chains below all came from one sample that was sequenced in a study of T cell changes during pregnancy in multiple sclerosis. Some clones are missing from TCRdb's copy, which holds only in-frame ones; the method was immunoSEQ multiplex PCR. This table has 69,000 or so clones, approximately 91% appearing once. This material consisted of peripheral blood, taken in the third trimester of pregnancy. Receptor source: a female donor with multiple sclerosis, enrolled in a pregnancy study.

V gene TRBV25-1 combines with J gene TRBJ2-3; possible D gene TRBD2, 6 bases. V lost 4 bases, J lost 1 base, and 9 bases lay in between. This CDR3 comprises 14 residues. Germline V gene data show CDR1 as MGHDK and CDR2 as SYGVNS. For the CDR3, the DNA is TGTGCCAGCAGTGGTACGGGGGGCACAGATACGCAGTATTTT. Translating gives CASSGTGGTDTQYF.

This sequence joins TRBV5-1 and TRBJ2-3; TRBD2 agrees at 9 bases. CDR1 and CDR2 (germline): SGHRS, YFSETQ. V trimming: 6 bases; J trimming: 2 bases; junction bases outside the gene matches: 4. This CDR3 contains 14 residues. This CDR3 reads CASNPSGATDTQYF. The CDR3 bases are TGCGCCAGCAATCCTAGCGGGGCCACAGATACGCAGTATTTT. Together with reference TRBV5-1 and TRBJ2-3, the CDR3 gives the full variable domain: KAGVTQTPRYLIKTRGQQVTLSCSPISGHRSVSWYQQTPGQGLQFLFEYFSETQRNKGNFPGRFSGRQFSNSRSEMNVSTLELGDSALYLCASNPSGATDTQYFGPGTRLTVL.

The chain links TRBV4-2 to TRBJ1-3; possible D gene TRBD1, 5 bases. The CDR3 has 15 amino acids. Germline assignment: CDR1 LGHNA and CDR2 YNFKEQ. The V gene lost 5 bases and the J gene lost 3 bases, with 14 bases spanning the gap. The CDR3 nucleotides are TGTGCCAGCAGCAGACCCGGGACTCTTGGAAACACCATATATTTT. It translates to CASSRPGTLGNTIYF.

This chain connects TRBV27 to TRBJ1-2; no firm D call. Germline V CDR1 and CDR2: MNHEY, SMNVEV (reference sequence). The length of the CDR3 is 14 residues. The V end lost 3 bases, the J end lost 7 bases, and 15 bases lay between the germline ends. This CDR3 is CASSLRPQLPGYTF. DNA for the CDR3: TGTGCCAGCAGTTTGCGGCCCCAGTTGCCTGGCTACACCTTC.

This sequence joins TRBV7-9 and TRBJ2-7; the D gene is possibly TRBD1 (7 bases). Germline V gene lookup returns CDR1 SEHNR and CDR2 FQNEAQ (reference sequence). The CDR3 has 15 amino acids. The V and J ends lost 2 bases and 3 bases respectively, with 14 bases between them. The CDR3 DNA is TGTGCCAGCAGCTTATTTGACAGGGAGGACTACGAGCAGTACTTC. Protein product: CASSLFDREDYEQYF.

The chain joins TRBV2 to TRBJ1-1, with D possibly matching TRBD1 (5 bases). Per the germline V gene, CDR1 is SNHLY and CDR2 is FYNNEI. There are 14 residues in the CDR3. V lost 6 bases and J lost 0, with 11 bases in between. Here the CDR3 reads CASRSTEMNTEAFF. The CDR3, as DNA: TGTGCCAGCAGATCGACAGAGATGAACACTGAAGCTTTCTTT.

This chain uses TRBV7-9 with TRBJ2-4, with D possibly TRBD1 on 6 matching bases. The germline V and J ends were trimmed by 4 bases and 8 bases, with 27 bases remaining between them. Germline CDR1 SEHNR, CDR2 FQNEAQ (reference sequence). CDR3 length: 18 residues. This CDR3 is CASSSRVLQGQLGDIQYF. The CDR3, as DNA: TGTGCCAGCAGCTCTAGGGTCCTTCAGGGGCAACTTGGGGACATTCAGTACTTC.

The rearrangement links TRBV2 to TRBJ2-3, with 8 bases matching TRBD1. The V segment lost 10 bases and the J segment 1 base; nucleotides outside the gene matches: 7. The length of the CDR3 is 14 residues. Looked up from germline, CDR1 is SNHLY and CDR2 is FYNNEI. The CDR3 sequence: CATRQGFGTDTQYF. The CDR3 bases are TGTGCCACCCGACAGGGGTTTGGCACAGATACGCAGTATTTT.

This clone was seen only a few times. The chain links TRBV7-9 to TRBJ2-5; D is undetermined. The germline V gene has CDR1 SEHNR and CDR2 FQNEAQ (reference sequence). The germline V and J ends were trimmed by 1 base and 4 bases, with 7 bases remaining between them. The CDR3 sequence is 13 residues long. The DNA for the CDR3 is TGTGCCAGCAGCTTAGTCGGTGGAGAGACCCAGTACTTC. Residues: CASSLVGGETQYF.

The table lists this clone with a count of one. CDR3 DNA sequence: TGCGCCAGCAGCTCTAGGACAGCGTTCTATGGCTACACCTTC. It specifies CASSSRTAFYGYTF. This chain links TRBV5-1 with TRBJ1-2; D might be TRBD1 (6 bases). V lost 3 bases to trimming and J lost 4 bases, with 13 bases between them. The germline CDR1 and CDR2 sequences are SGHRS and YFSETQ. The CDR3 loop spans 14 amino acids.

This clone has just one count. The V gene is TRBV19, the J gene TRBJ2-5; a possible D gene is TRBD1 (5 bases). Germline V gives CDR1 LNHDA, CDR2 SQIVND (reference sequence). Trimming took off 3 bases at V and 4 bases at J, with 12 bases between the two ends. This CDR3 has 14 residues. This chain's CDR3 is CASSIGFRGETQYF. The CDR3 DNA reads TGTGCCAGTAGTATCGGCTTTAGGGGAGAGACCCAGTACTTC. Drawing the rest from reference TRBV19 and TRBJ2-5, the complete variable domain is DGGITQSPKYLFRKEGQNVTLSCEQNLNHDAMYWYRQDPGQGLRLIYYSQIVNDFQKGDIAEGYSVSREKKESFPLTVTSAQKNPTAFYLCASSIGFRGETQYFGPGTRLLVL.

The gene calls are TRBV10-2 and TRBJ1-2; 12 positions agree with TRBD1. The CDR3 has 13 amino acids. J was trimmed by 7 bases and V by 6 bases; bases with no gene match: 3. From germline, CDR1 is WSHSY and CDR2 SAAADI. CDR3 sequence reads: CASRGQGATGYTF. CDR3 nucleotides: TGCGCCAGCAGGGGACAGGGGGCTACTGGCTACACCTTC.

The chain uses TRBV30 and TRBJ2-7; the D gene is possibly TRBD2 (7 bases). Germline values: CDR1 GTSNPN, CDR2 SVGIG (reference sequence). This CDR3 is 12 amino acids long. Trimming left V 3 bases short and J 3 bases short, with 9 bases between. CDR3 loop: CAWRRGGYEQYF. For the CDR3, the DNA is TGTGCCTGGAGGAGGGGGGGCTACGAGCAGTACTTC. Together with reference TRBV30 and TRBJ2-7, the CDR3 gives the full variable domain: SQTIHQWPATLVQPVGSPLSLECTVEGTSNPNLYWYRQAAGRGLQLLFYSVGIGQISSEVPQNLSASRPQDRQFILSSKKLLLSDSGFYLCAWRRGGYEQYFGPGTRLTVT.

This sequence joins TRBV2 and TRBJ1-4; D gene uncertain. This CDR3 is built from 13 residues. The germline V gene encodes CDR1 SNHLY and CDR2 FYNNEI. Trimming cost V 3 bases and J 5 bases, with 7 bases left between them. The CDR3 DNA reads as TGTGCCAGCAGTGAGTCTCCGAATGAAAAACTGTTTTTT. Its translation is CASSESPNEKLFF.

This chain uses TRBV5-1 with TRBJ1-6; D ambiguous. The CDR3 runs 14 residues. With 0 bases removed from V and 10 bases from J, the gap between germline ends came to 11 bases. The V gene's germline CDR1 is SGHRS and CDR2 YFSETQ. CDR3: CASSLEGRNSPLHF. Here the CDR3 DNA reads TGCGCCAGCAGCTTGGAAGGGAGGAACTCACCCCTCCACTTT.